This T cell receptor (beta chain) emerged from a study of regulatory T cells in long-lasting Graves disease. The study, taken as a whole, reports: Among samples with persistent disease, TRBV28, TRBJ1-2 and TRBJ2-5 were favored. New patients shared about a thousand public clonotypes, fewer than the roughly 2,600 shared by persistent patients.

This clonotype was detected ten times or more. Its specificity is not known. Trimming cost V 6 bases and J 8 bases, with 16 bases left between them. The CDR3 spans 13 residues. From germline, CDR1 is MNHEY and CDR2 SMNVEV (reference sequence). As to time point: newly diagnosed GD, antithyroid drugs for less than 3 months. Generation of the TCR library employed RNA extracted from PBMCs. Graves' disease was diagnosed by American Thyroid Association guidelines. Library construction for TCR beta used iRepertoire HTBI primers and Arm-PCR of CDR3 regions. In the authors' methods: From all samples, identification returned some 15 TRBJ and 60 to 80 TRBV segments. TCRdb passed the multiplex PCR reads through MiXCR, listing each CDR3 protein once. In this record, the V and J calls reflect TCRdb's handling and not the investigators' own analysis. The sample carries more than 300,000 distinct CDR3 sequences, 15% to 17% recorded once.

The genes are TRBV27 and TRBJ1-1; no firm D call. The receptor was derived from a female donor with Graves disease. Material: peripheral blood mononuclear cells (PBMCs), obtained at new diagnosis, from a patient treated with antithyroid drugs. CDR3 loop: CASSLGRRSEAFF. Here the CDR3 DNA reads TGTGCCAGCAGCTTAGGGCGGCGGTCAGAAGCTTTCTTT.